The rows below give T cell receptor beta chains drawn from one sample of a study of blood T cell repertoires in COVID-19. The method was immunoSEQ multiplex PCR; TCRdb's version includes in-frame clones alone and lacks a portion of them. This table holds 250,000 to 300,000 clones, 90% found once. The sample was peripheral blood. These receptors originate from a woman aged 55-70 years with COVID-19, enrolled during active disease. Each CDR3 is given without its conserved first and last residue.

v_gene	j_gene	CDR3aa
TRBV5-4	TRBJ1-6	ASSLSGSGSYNSPLH
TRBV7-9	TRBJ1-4	ASSPDWGPREKLF
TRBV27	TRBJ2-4	ASSPLTGGEYPKNIQY
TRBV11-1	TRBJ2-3	ASSLGSHQGTQY
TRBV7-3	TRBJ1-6	ASSAGQYNSPLH
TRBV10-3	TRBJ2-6	AIKKRKEAGANVLT
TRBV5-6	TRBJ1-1	ASSWDSQNTEAF
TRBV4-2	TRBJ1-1	ASSQDAVNTEAF
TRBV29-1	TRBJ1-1	SVAKGGDTEAF
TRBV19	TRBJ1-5	ASSAERQGYQPQH